Following are 22 T cell receptor beta chains from one sample sequenced in a study of blood T cell repertoires in COVID-19. TCRdb keeps only in-frame clones here, not all; method: immunoSEQ multiplex PCR. The table includes about 230,000 clones, about four fifths detected once. What was sequenced was peripheral blood. The receptor source for this set is a woman older than 75 with COVID-19, enrolled during active disease.

This clone was recorded once. The chain couples TRBV9 to TRBJ1-2, with TRBD1 matching 9 bases. Germline V gives CDR1 SGDLS, CDR2 YYNGEE. V shed 4 bases, J shed 8 bases, and the junction held 12 bases outside the gene matches. The CDR3 covers 15 residues. The CDR3 sequence: CASSRTGDPLHGYTF. In DNA form, the CDR3 reads TGTGCCAGCAGCAGGACAGGGGACCCCCTTCACGGCTACACCTTC.

The rearrangement joins TRBV3-1 (or the pseudogene TRBV3-2) to TRBJ2-7, with TRBD1 identical over 10 bases. Germline lookup yields CDR1 LGHDT and CDR2 YNNKEL (reference sequence). CDR3 length: 15 residues. V lost 0 bases, J lost 7 bases, and 6 bases stayed unmatched. This CDR3 reads CASSQDPDRGREQYF. CDR3 in DNA: TGTGCCAGCAGCCAAGACCCGGACAGGGGGAGAGAGCAGTACTTC.

The rearrangement joins TRBV2 to TRBJ2-7, with 8 bases matching TRBD1. Germline V gives CDR1 SNHLY, CDR2 FYNNEI. The CDR3 spans 13 residues. V was pared by 6 bases and J by 4 bases, with 5 bases of the junction left unmatched. Written as DNA, the CDR3 is TGTGCCAGCAGAAGGGACAGGCTTTACGAGCAGTACTTC. Its protein is CASRRDRLYEQYF.

This clone was counted only a few times. This rearrangement joins TRBV27 to TRBJ1-6; D may be TRBD1 (6 bases). V was pared by 5 bases and J by 9 bases, with 17 bases between. Germline assignment: CDR1 MNHEY and CDR2 SMNVEV (reference sequence). The CDR3 runs 15 residues. CDR3 DNA: TGTGCCAGCAGTCCTACAACAGGGTCGAGTTCACCCCTCCACTTT. Translating gives CASSPTTGSSSPLHF.

The count of this clone is one. In the same sample, other DNA sequences code for this CDR3. J is TRBJ2-1 and V is TRBV12-3 or TRBV12-4; no definite D call. The CDR3 extends over 11 amino acids. Trimming took 2 bases from V and 9 from J, leaving 5 bases between them. The CDR3 protein is CASSLSGEQFF. In DNA, the CDR3 is TGTGCCAGCAGTTTATCGGGTGAGCAGTTCTTC.

The J gene is TRBJ2-2, the V gene TRBV5-1; possible D gene TRBD1, 7 bases. The germline V gene encodes CDR1 SGHRS and CDR2 YFSETQ. This CDR3 has 15 residues. The V end lost 6 bases, the J end lost 2 bases, and 14 bases lay between the germline ends. The CDR3 loop is CASMPGGKNTGELFF. DNA of the CDR3: TGCGCCAGCATGCCAGGGGGGAAAAACACCGGGGAGCTGTTTTTT.

The chain has TRBV19 and TRBJ2-3; D may be TRBD1 (5 bases). CDR1 and CDR2 from the germline V gene are LNHDA and SQIVND (reference sequence). There are 15 residues in the CDR3. V was shortened by 0 bases and J by 5 bases, with 12 bases between the two germline ends. The CDR3 DNA is TGTGCCAGTAGTATAGATCTAACGACAGTAGATACGCAGTATTTT. Protein sequence: CASSIDLTTVDTQYF.

V gene TRBV28 combines with J gene TRBJ1-2; D gene unclear. This CDR3 has 12 residues. Trimming cost V 6 bases and J 0 bases, with 5 bases left between them. Germline V gene lookup returns CDR1 MDHEN and CDR2 SYDVKM. The CDR3 DNA is TGTGCCAGCAGAATAGCTAACTATGGCTACACCTTC. Translated, it gives CASRIANYGYTF.

This clone has only a few counts. The chain couples TRBV12-3 or TRBV12-4 to TRBJ1-5; possibly TRBD1 for D (5 bases). Trimming stripped 8 bases from V and 5 bases from J, with 13 bases between. The CDR3 consists of 13 residues. The CDR3 spells CASAWGADQPQHF. The CDR3 nucleotides read TGTGCCAGCGCCTGGGGCGCTGATCAGCCCCAGCATTTT.

The CDR3 DNA is TGTGCCAGCACAAGGGGGCTCTACGAGCAGTACTTC. Its protein is CASTRGLYEQYF. This sequence joins TRBV6-5 and TRBJ2-7, with TRBD1 identical over 7 bases. The CDR3 is 12 amino acids. CDR1 and CDR2 from the germline V gene are MNHEY and SVGAGI. The junction had 3 bases not matched to a gene; V was cut back by 7 bases and J by 3 bases.

V usage is TRBV19 and J usage is TRBJ1-2, with a weak D call TRBD1 (6 bases). CDR3 length: 12 residues. The germline V gene encodes CDR1 LNHDA and CDR2 SQIVND (reference sequence). Trimming stripped 7 bases from V and 7 bases from J, with 13 bases between. Here the CDR3 DNA reads TGTGCCAGTACTCGCAGGGGTGGTGGCTACACCTTC. This translates into CASTRRGGGYTF. Looking up the rest from reference TRBV19 and TRBJ1-2 gives the full variable domain: DGGITQSPKYLFRKEGQNVTLSCEQNLNHDAMYWYRQDPGQGLRLIYYSQIVNDFQKGDIAEGYSVSREKKESFPLTVTSAQKNPTAFYLCASTRRGGGYTFGSGTRLTVV.

V and J are TRBV5-1 and TRBJ1-1; the D is unclear. Germline CDR1 reads SGHRS; CDR2 reads YFSETQ. CDR3 length: 14 residues. Trimming pared 0 bases from V and 4 bases from J, leaving 10 bases between. The CDR3 DNA sequence: TGCGCCAGCAGCTTGGACAGTTTGAGCACTGAAGCTTTCTTT. Its protein is CASSLDSLSTEAFF.

The J gene is TRBJ2-5, the V gene TRBV9, with D hard to call. CDR1 and CDR2 (germline): SGDLS, YYNGEE. V was trimmed by 0 bases and J by 2 bases, leaving 11 bases between them. The length of the CDR3 is 15 residues. CDR3 coding DNA: TGTGCCAGCAGCGTAGCGAGTGGGCAGCAAGAGACCCAGTACTTC. Its translation: CASSVASGQQETQYF.

This chain links TRBV7-9 with TRBJ1-4; D is unresolved. Germline loops: CDR1 SEHNR, CDR2 FQNEAQ (reference sequence). The CDR3 consists of 16 residues. Trimming removed 3 bases from V and 3 bases from J, with 14 bases in between. The CDR3 loop reads CASSFWPNEANEKLFF. The CDR3 nucleotides are TGTGCCAGCAGCTTTTGGCCAAACGAGGCTAATGAAAAACTGTTTTTT.

This chain connects TRBV7-2 to TRBJ2-2; D not resolved. This CDR3 is 15 amino acids long. Per the germline V gene, CDR1 is SGHTA and CDR2 is FQGNSA. V was pared by 1 base and J by 1 base, with 7 bases between. The CDR3, as DNA: TGTGCCAGCAGCTTAGACCGGAGGAACACCGGGGAGCTGTTTTTT. Amino acid sequence: CASSLDRRNTGELFF.

V and J are TRBV6-5 and TRBJ1-2; 9 bases align to TRBD1. CDR3 length: 13 residues. The germline gives CDR1 MNHEY, CDR2 SVGAGI. With V trimmed by 6 bases and J by 5 bases, 4 bases remained unmatched. CDR3 in DNA: TGTGCCAGCAGCGGGACAGGGTGGTATGGCTACACCTTC. Its translation is CASSGTGWYGYTF.

The chain joins TRBV6-1 to TRBJ1-5; D might be TRBD1 (6 bases). The germline V gene has CDR1 MNHNS and CDR2 SASEGT. This CDR3 has 16 residues. Trimming removed 2 bases from V and 1 base from J, with 12 bases in between. The CDR3 is CASSESRGWSNQPQHF. CDR3 coding DNA: TGTGCCAGCAGTGAATCCAGGGGTTGGAGCAATCAGCCCCAGCATTTT.

The rearrangement joins TRBV2 to TRBJ1-2, with 8 bases lining up with TRBD1. The CDR3 totals 11 residues. Germline trimming cut 6 bases from V and 13 bases from J; bases unmatched to any gene: 7. Per germline, CDR1 SNHLY and CDR2 FYNNEI. The CDR3 sequence: CASSEQGDLTF. For the CDR3, the DNA is TGTGCCAGCAGCGAACAGGGGGATCTCACCTTC.

The chain carries TRBV3-1 (or the pseudogene TRBV3-2) and TRBJ2-2, with TRBD2 identical over 14 bases. From germline, CDR1 is LGHDT and CDR2 YNNKEL (reference sequence). V lost 3 bases and J lost 6; bases outside the gene matches: 3. The CDR3 is 16 residues long. The CDR3 DNA sequence: TGTGCCAGCAGCCATCCGGGACTAGCGGGAGCCGGGGAGCTGTTTTTT. Protein product: CASSHPGLAGAGELFF.

The chain combines TRBV3-1 (or the pseudogene TRBV3-2) with TRBJ1-2, with no clear D. V was clipped by 0 bases and J by 7 bases, with 12 bases between them. The CDR3 has 14 residues. The V gene's germline CDR1 is LGHDT and CDR2 YNNKEL (reference sequence). The CDR3 is CASSQESLEGGYTF. The CDR3 DNA follows: TGTGCCAGCAGCCAAGAGTCACTCGAGGGTGGCTACACCTTC.

V and J are TRBV30 and TRBJ1-4, with D tentatively TRBD1 (5 bases). V was clipped by 3 bases and J by 5 bases, with 7 bases between them. The CDR3 contains 12 residues. CDR1 GTSNPN and CDR2 SVGIG come from the germline V gene (reference sequence). CDR3 nucleotides: TGTGCCTGGAGCAGGGCCAATGAAAAACTGTTTTTT. Translated, it gives CAWSRANEKLFF.

The chain joins TRBV5-1 to TRBJ2-1, with a possible D match to TRBD2 (6 bases). The CDR3 spans 13 residues. Germline lookup yields CDR1 SGHRS and CDR2 YFSETQ. Trimming shortened V by 1 base and J by 6 bases, and 8 bases separated the two germline ends. The CDR3 DNA reads TGCGCCAGCAGCTTGCGGGAGTTCAATGAGCAGTTCTTC. Protein sequence: CASSLREFNEQFF.